This T cell receptor (beta chain) was identified in a study of blood T cell repertoires in COVID-19. On the study more broadly: COVID-19 samples from acute and convalescent phases originated in the United States, Italy and Spain. The analysed material was cDNA or gDNA that came from T cells, B-cell-depleted T cells, or PBMCs.

This CDR3 comprises 13 residues. Germline lookup yields CDR1 LGHDT and CDR2 YNNKEL (reference sequence). Deletions cut 0 bases from V and 5 bases from J, with 7 bases between. Authors' analysis steps: Reference gene primer amplification yielded estimated nucleated cell counts. Method: immunoSEQ multiplex PCR; TCRdb's copy keeps in-frame clones and lacks some. V and J calls and clone size are copied from that table; D and trimming were computed from the DNA. The repertoire holds about 140,000 clones, with 75% to 90% as singletons. This TCR was sampled from a man in his sixties with active or convalescent COVID-19. The sequenced sample was peripheral blood. The chain links TRBV3-1 (or the pseudogene TRBV3-2) to TRBJ1-1; D perhaps matches TRBD1 (5 bases). The CDR3 sequence: CASSQDKGTEAFF. The CDR3, as DNA: TGTGCCAGCAGCCAAGATAAGGGGACTGAAGCTTTCTTT.